This T cell receptor beta chain is from a study of patients and donors after allogeneic stem cell transplantation. TCRdb reanalysed the RT-PCR reads using MiXCR and keeps one entry per CDR3 protein. The data contain 17,000 or so distinct CDR3 sequences, roughly 27% of them singletons. In its sample, this clonotype ranks as medium-sized. CDR3 length: 14 residues. This TCR came from a human donor who was either an allogeneic HSCT recipient or a stem cell or donor lymphocyte infusion donor (not recorded which). It is not recorded whose cells these are; they may come from a transplant donor. The sample consisted of blood, either unsorted or a sorted T cell fraction (not recorded which). The rearrangement uses TRBV21-1 and TRBJ2-7; the D call TRBD1 from the table was never checked on the DNA. TRBV21-1 is a documented pseudogene. The CDR3 protein is CASSKGRAHYEQYF. The CDR3 DNA reads TGTGCCAGCAGCAAGGGACGCGCCCACTACGAGCAGTACTTC.